These T cell receptor beta chains were read from a single sample in a study of T cell responses to AZD1222 COVID-19 vaccine. This table comes from immunoSEQ multiplex PCR, and its TCRdb copy is limited to in-frame clones, with some not included. Counted here are around 140,000 clones, 90% occurring once; the ten biggest clones make up less than 8.5%. The sample consisted of peripheral blood, taken on day 0 of AZD1222 vaccination. The receptors come from an adult in good health. Both conserved end residues are trimmed from each CDR3. The D gene is left open where the match is weak.

TRBJ2-1	.	TRBV20-1	SASRGGSYNEQF
TRBJ1-1	.	TRBV19	ASNQYRANTEAF
TRBJ1-2	.	TRBV5-5	ASRGGTDWQGNGYT
TRBJ2-7	.	TRBV4-2	ASSQARQGLEQY
TRBJ1-1	.	TRBV5-1	ASSLGNGDTEAF
TRBJ2-2	.	TRBV7-9	ASSPQGNTGELF
TRBJ1-6	.	TRBV30	AWSVAGYNSPLH
TRBJ2-2	.	TRBV6-4	ASSPTQDYTGELF
TRBJ1-2	.	TRBV24-1	ATSDSWEGGYT
TRBJ2-1	.	TRBV7-9	ASRKLVVDEQF
TRBJ1-4	TRBD1	TRBV2	ASSEWNRGREKLF
TRBJ1-1	.	TRBV4-3	ASSQVGMNTEAF
TRBJ2-2	.	TRBV12-2	ASRSGQVELF
TRBJ1-6	TRBD1	TRBV5-1	ASRPSRGRGPFSPLH
TRBJ2-6	TRBD2	TRBV28	ASSPLAGVISGANVLT
TRBJ1-6	TRBD1	TRBV6-4	ASSSGTDNSPLH
TRBJ1-6	.	TRBV10-2	ASSQRGGSGGNRSPLH
TRBJ2-7	.	TRBV6-5	ASSYSLDTSYEQY
TRBJ1-4	.	TRBV6-5	ASSYEQGFGEKLF
TRBJ2-3	.	TRBV19	ASSTNRELSPELIFTDTQY
TRBJ2-2	.	TRBV9	ASSVDLWNTGELF
TRBJ1-6	.	TRBV5-6	ASSLAGGRASPLH
TRBJ2-5	.	TRBV11-2	ASSLDWTRQETQY
TRBJ2-5	.	TRBV5-1	ARDSTEKTQY
TRBJ2-5	.	TRBV5-1	ASSPPGETQY
TRBJ2-1	TRBD2	TRBV7-7	ASSRIPRTSGGVSSYNEQF